Presented here are 8 T cell receptor beta chains from one specimen sequenced in a study of shared clonotypes between healthy human individuals. The repertoire was sequenced with immunoSEQ multiplex PCR; TCRdb's copy has only in-frame clones and lacks some. The table includes about half a million clones, around 79% detected once. Sequenced material: PBMCs. The receptors here all came from a woman aged 40 to 50 in good health. Some clones in this sample may be carry-over from other donors' samples.

The chain uses TRBV28 and TRBJ2-7; D gene unclear. Germline assignment: CDR1 MDHEN and CDR2 SYDVKM. The CDR3 is 14 residues long. Trimming stripped 3 bases from V and 2 bases from J, with 11 bases between. CDR3 sequence (DNA): TGTGCCAGCAGTTTCCCTGGGCAGGCCTACGAGCAGTACTTC. This sequence encodes CASSFPGQAYEQYF.

This clone was seen only a few times. This chain connects TRBV5-1 to TRBJ2-2; 14 bases match TRBD2. After removal of 4 bases from V and 4 bases from J, the junction contained 6 bases not matched to a gene. The CDR3 spans 17 residues. Germline values: CDR1 SGHRS, CDR2 YFSETQ. The CDR3 loop reads CASSATSGRALTGELFF. The CDR3 coding sequence is TGCGCCAGCAGCGCGACTAGCGGGAGGGCCCTCACCGGGGAGCTGTTTTTT.

This chain uses TRBV28 with TRBJ1-3; 9 bases are a match to TRBD1. The CDR3 spans 16 residues. V was pared by 5 bases and J by 3 bases, with 8 bases of the junction left unmatched. Germline-derived CDR1 and CDR2 are MDHEN and SYDVKM. CDR3 in amino acids: CASSAAGQGFGNTIYF. The CDR3 region has the DNA TGTGCCAGCAGTGCCGCCGGACAGGGGTTTGGAAACACCATATATTTT.

The chain couples TRBV7-9 to TRBJ2-5; TRBD2 aligns across 8 bases. J was trimmed by 4 bases and V by 5 bases; bases with no gene match: 12. There are 16 residues in the CDR3. Germline lookup yields CDR1 SEHNR and CDR2 FQNEAQ (reference sequence). The CDR3 nucleotides read TGTGCCAGCAGCCCTTCGGCGGGGGGACTGGGAGAGACCCAGTACTTC. It is translated as CASSPSAGGLGETQYF.

Only one count was recorded for this clone. The V gene is TRBV5-8, the J gene TRBJ2-7; D may be TRBD1 or TRBD2 (6 bases each). The CDR3 totals 16 residues. V gave up 6 bases and J gave up 2 bases, with 21 bases separating them. The germline V gene encodes CDR1 SGHTS and CDR2 YDEGEE. The CDR3, as DNA: TGTGCCAGCATTTCAACGGGGGCGATAAAAGCCTACGAGCAGTACTTC. It specifies CASISTGAIKAYEQYF.

J is TRBJ2-3 and V is TRBV7-2; 7 bases align to TRBD2. V lost 3 bases and J lost 8; bases outside the gene matches: 11. CDR1 and CDR2 (germline): SGHTA, FQGNSA. CDR3 length equals 15 residues. CDR3 DNA: TGTGCCAGCAGCTTCAAGCGGGAATTTGAGAGTACGCAGTATTTT. Its protein product is CASSFKREFESTQYF.

The chain joins TRBV28 to TRBJ2-1, with D possibly matching TRBD1 (5 bases). The CDR3 runs to 15 residues. CDR1 and CDR2 (germline): MDHEN, SYDVKM. The CDR3 bases are TGTGCAATCCAGCCAGGGCTAGTGGAGTCGAATGAGCAGTTCTTC. This sequence encodes CAIQPGLVESNEQFF.

This chain uses TRBV28 with TRBJ1-4; D uncertain. This CDR3 comprises 14 residues. Germline lookup yields CDR1 MDHEN and CDR2 SYDVKM. Trimming cost V 8 bases and J 2 bases, with 12 bases left between them. CDR3 sequence reads: CASRPAGTNEKLFF. The CDR3 nucleotides read TGTGCCAGCCGCCCGGCCGGGACTAATGAAAAACTGTTTTTT.